Detailed here is one TCR beta chain. The target antigen is unknown. The data belong to a study of CD8+ T cells in alopecia areata. Across the whole study: Tofacitinib exposure lasted 6 to 18 months, followed by 6 months off drug. By percentage of affected scalp area, the severity of treated patients was scored.

As for treatment: oral pan-JAK inhibitor, 5-10 mg twice daily. Alopecia areata patients gave lesional scalp punch biopsies and peripheral blood samples. The study, taken as a whole, reports: Possibly as an HLA-related effect, TCR sharing across patients appeared less clear than in mice.

Germline V gives CDR1 SGHNT, CDR2 YYREEE (reference sequence). Between the trimmed V and J ends, which lost 3 bases and 3 bases, there was a span of 9 bases. The CDR3 is made up of 13 amino acids. RNA extraction and reverse transcription yielded cDNA as sequencing template. Only in-frame clones appear in the TCRdb table, and some are missing; sequencing was by immunoSEQ multiplex PCR. The sample lists over 150,000 clones, around 56% seen once, with approximately 0.63% in the top ten. This chain uses TRBV5-4 with TRBJ2-5; D may be TRBD1 (6 bases). This receptor was taken from a human donor with alopecia areata. The sample here was CD4+ T cells sorted from blood, taken at week 4, from a patient treated with tofacitinib. CDR3 region: CASSSQGEETQYF. As DNA, the CDR3 is TGTGCCAGCAGCTCACAGGGTGAAGAGACCCAGTACTTC.